These 10 T cell receptor beta chains came from one sample sequenced in a study of cytomegalovirus exposure and HLA in healthy donors. The data were produced by immunoSEQ multiplex PCR, yet TCRdb's version contains in-frame clones alone and is incomplete. The data show 150,000 to 200,000 clones, with roughly 81% seen just once and 1% to 1.5% held by the top ten. The material sequenced was PBMCs. The receptors shown here come from a woman under 40 in good health and CMV-seronegative.

The chain joins TRBV11-2 to TRBJ2-1; 13 bases align to TRBD2. Germline V gene sequence: CDR1 SGHAT, CDR2 FQNNGV. V dropped 0 bases and J dropped 8; count of bases not matched to a gene: 7. The CDR3 runs to 17 residues. The CDR3 DNA is TGTGCCAGCAGCTTAGATCCGGGACTAGCGGGGTTCTATGAGCAGTTCTTC. Its protein is CASSLDPGLAGFYEQFF. Complete variable domain (other parts from reference TRBV11-2 and TRBJ2-1): EAGVAQSPRYKIIEKRQSVAFWCNPISGHATLYWYQQILGQGPKLLIQFQNNGVVDDSQLPKDRFSAERLKGVDSTLKIQPAKLEDSAVYLCASSLDPGLAGFYEQFFGPGTRLTVL.

This rearrangement joins TRBV4-2 to TRBJ1-4, with TRBD1 matching over 11 bases. Trimming at V came to 4 bases and at J to 7 bases, leaving 2 bases not matched to a gene. The CDR3 is made up of 14 amino acids. From germline, CDR1 is LGHNA and CDR2 YNFKEQ. The CDR3 DNA is TGTGCCAGCAGCCGGACAGGGGGCGCTGAAAAACTGTTTTTT. Residues: CASSRTGGAEKLFF.

This clone was recorded only once. The genes are TRBV29-1 and TRBJ2-5, with TRBD2 matching over 10 bases. The V gene's germline CDR1 is SQVTM and CDR2 ANQGSEA. This CDR3 comprises 13 residues. V shed 6 bases, J shed 5 bases, and the junction held 6 bases outside the gene matches. The CDR3 sequence: CSVAGTSVETQYF. DNA of the CDR3: TGCAGCGTCGCCGGGACTAGCGTCGAGACCCAGTACTTC.

In nucleotides, the CDR3 is TGTGCCAGCAGCTGGGCTGCCGGCACAGATACGCAGTATTTT. As protein: CASSWAAGTDTQYF. The chain joins TRBV5-6 to TRBJ2-3; D is ambiguous. V shed 3 bases and J shed 1 base, with 9 bases lying between them. CDR3 length: 14 amino acids. In germline, CDR1 is SGHDT, CDR2 YYEEEE. Full variable domain (missing parts from reference TRBV5-6 and TRBJ2-3): DAGVTQSPTHLIKTRGQQVTLRCSPKSGHDTVSWYQQALGQGPQFIFQYYEEEERQRGNFPDRFSGHQFPNYSSELNVNALLLGDSALYLCASSWAAGTDTQYFGPGTRLTVL.

The chain uses TRBV4-1 and TRBJ2-3, with 10 positions matching TRBD2. The CDR3 covers 16 residues. V trimming: 0 bases; J trimming: 5 bases; junction bases outside the gene matches: 5. Germline V gene sequence: CDR1 MGHRA, CDR2 YSYEKL. The CDR3 DNA is TGCGCCAGCAGCCAAGATAGGAGCGGGGGGGTAGATACGCAGTATTTT. This translates into CASSQDRSGGVDTQYF.

The chain employs TRBV5-3 and TRBJ2-1; 8 nucleotides match TRBD2. TRBV5-3 is an ORF, with its function uncertain. Trimming took 4 bases from V and 4 from J; bases not matched to a gene: 19. The CDR3 length is 19 residues. The CDR3 bases are TGTGCCAGAAGCCCTCTCCTAGCGGGTCTCACGGGAGTGTACAATGAGCAGTTCTTC. Translated: CARSPLLAGLTGVYNEQFF.

This sequence joins TRBV4-1 and TRBJ1-1; 7 bases are a match to TRBD1. The CDR3 extends over 14 amino acids. The V segment lost 3 bases and the J segment 4 bases; nucleotides outside the gene matches: 5. Germline CDR1 is MGHRA and CDR2 is YSYEKL. The CDR3 loop is CASSQTGWITEAFF. The CDR3 coding sequence is TGCGCCAGCAGCCAGACAGGGTGGATCACTGAAGCTTTCTTT.

A few counts support this clone. V is TRBV19 and J is TRBJ1-5; 7 bases map to TRBD1. Germline V gene lookup returns CDR1 LNHDA and CDR2 SQIVND (reference sequence). With 6 bases clipped from V and 9 bases from J, the junction kept 5 bases outside the gene matches. The CDR3 has 12 amino acids. The CDR3 is CASSQGGGPQHF. CDR3 coding DNA: TGTGCCAGTAGCCAGGGGGGAGGGCCCCAGCATTTT.

The chain has TRBV30 and TRBJ2-6, with 8 positions matching TRBD1. The V segment lost 4 bases and the J segment 0 bases; nucleotides outside the gene matches: 8. Germline CDR1 is GTSNPN and CDR2 is SVGIG (reference sequence). There are 17 residues in the CDR3. CDR3 in DNA: TGTGCCTGGACCAGGACAGGGCTTCTCTCTGGGGCCAACGTCCTGACTTTC. Translated: CAWTRTGLLSGANVLTF.

V is TRBV5-5 and J is TRBJ1-2; 7 positions match TRBD1. The V gene end was trimmed by 4 bases and the J gene end by 4 bases; junction bases not matched to a gene: 10. Germline values: CDR1 SGHKS, CDR2 YYEKEE (reference sequence). The CDR3 runs to 15 residues. The CDR3 DNA reads as TGTGCCAGCAGCGCCGAACAGGGGAACGCCTATGGCTACACCTTC. It translates to CASSAEQGNAYGYTF. Full variable domain (remainder filled in from reference TRBV5-5 and TRBJ1-2): DAGVTQSPTHLIKTRGQQVTLRCSPISGHKSVSWYQQVLGQGPQFIFQYYEKEERGRGNFPDRFSARQFPNYSSELNVNALLLGDSALYLCASSAEQGNAYGYTFGSGTRLTVV.